This T cell receptor beta chain was observed in a study of cytomegalovirus exposure and HLA in healthy donors. Study summary: Roughly 80 million unique TCRs from HLA-typed donors made up an early data release. General study results and limits: Roughly uniform depth of sequencing across donors was assumed in presence/absence analyses. One variant, a missense change in DCLRE1C, was linked in a later analysis to TCR beta V- and J-gene trimming.

For this clone: Its target is unknown.

The primer mix had 60 Vbeta and 13 Jbeta primers. Data came from immunoSEQ multiplex PCR; TCRdb stores just in-frame clones and leaves some out. This sample has fewer than 250,000 clones, with 80% to 90% found just once. The sequence was collected from a young man in good health and CMV-seronegative. The sequenced sample consisted of PBMCs.

CDR3 nucleotides: TGTGCCAGCAGTTGGGGACTAGCCAACGAGCAGTACTTC. Translated, it gives CASSWGLANEQYF. J is TRBJ2-7 and V is TRBV6-5; 9 positions agree with TRBD2. Germline V gives CDR1 MNHEY, CDR2 SVGAGI. The CDR3 spans 13 residues. V shed 4 bases and J 5 bases; nucleotides not matched to a gene: 3.